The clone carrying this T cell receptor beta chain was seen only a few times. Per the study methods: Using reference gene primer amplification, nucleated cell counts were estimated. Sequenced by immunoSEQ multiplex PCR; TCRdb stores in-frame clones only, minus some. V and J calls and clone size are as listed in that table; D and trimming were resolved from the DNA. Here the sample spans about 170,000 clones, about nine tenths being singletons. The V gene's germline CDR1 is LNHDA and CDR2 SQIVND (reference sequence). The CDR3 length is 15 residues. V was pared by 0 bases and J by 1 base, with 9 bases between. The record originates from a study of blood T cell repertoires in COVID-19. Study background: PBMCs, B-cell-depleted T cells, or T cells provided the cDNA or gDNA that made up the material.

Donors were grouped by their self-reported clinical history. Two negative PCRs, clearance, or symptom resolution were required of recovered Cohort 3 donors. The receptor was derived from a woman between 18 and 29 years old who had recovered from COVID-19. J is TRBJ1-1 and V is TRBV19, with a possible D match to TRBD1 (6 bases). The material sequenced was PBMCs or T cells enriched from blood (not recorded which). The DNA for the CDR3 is TGTGCCAGTAGTATAGACAGGGGCCCGAACACTGAAGCTTTCTTT. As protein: CASSIDRGPNTEAFF.